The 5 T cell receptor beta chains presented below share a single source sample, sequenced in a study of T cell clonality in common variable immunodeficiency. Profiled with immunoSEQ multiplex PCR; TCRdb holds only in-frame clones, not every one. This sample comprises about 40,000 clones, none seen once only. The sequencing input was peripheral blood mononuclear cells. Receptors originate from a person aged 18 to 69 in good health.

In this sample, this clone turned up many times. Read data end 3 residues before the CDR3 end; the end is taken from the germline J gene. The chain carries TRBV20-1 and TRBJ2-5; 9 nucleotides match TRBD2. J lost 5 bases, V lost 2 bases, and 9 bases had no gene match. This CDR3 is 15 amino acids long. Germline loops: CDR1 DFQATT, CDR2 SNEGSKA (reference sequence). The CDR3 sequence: CSARSARGGLETQYF. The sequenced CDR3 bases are TGCAGTGCTAGATCCGCGCGGGGGGGCCTTGAGACC.

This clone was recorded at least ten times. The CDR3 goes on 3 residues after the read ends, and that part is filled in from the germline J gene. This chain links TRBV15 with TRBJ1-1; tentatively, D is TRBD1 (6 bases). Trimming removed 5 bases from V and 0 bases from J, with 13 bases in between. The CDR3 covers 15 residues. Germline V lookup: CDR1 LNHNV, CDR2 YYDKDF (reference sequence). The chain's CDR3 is CATSGHRVMNTEAFF. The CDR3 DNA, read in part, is TGTGCCACCAGCGGACACAGGGTGATGAACACTGAA.

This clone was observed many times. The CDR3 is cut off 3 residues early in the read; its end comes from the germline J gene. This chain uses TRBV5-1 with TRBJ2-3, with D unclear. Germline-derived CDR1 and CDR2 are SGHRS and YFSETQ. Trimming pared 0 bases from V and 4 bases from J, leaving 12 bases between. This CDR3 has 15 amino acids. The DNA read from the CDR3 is TGCGCCAGCAGCTTGGTAACCGGGTCCTCAGATACG. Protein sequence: CASSLVTGSSDT. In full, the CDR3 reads CASSLVTGSSDTQYF.

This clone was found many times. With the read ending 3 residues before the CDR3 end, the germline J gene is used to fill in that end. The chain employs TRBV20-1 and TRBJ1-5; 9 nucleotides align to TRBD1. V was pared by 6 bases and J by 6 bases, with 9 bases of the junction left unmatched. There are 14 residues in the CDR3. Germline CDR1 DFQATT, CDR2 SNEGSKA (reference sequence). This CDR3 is CSAASGTGRQPQHF. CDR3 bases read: TGCAGTGCAGCCTCCGGGACAGGGCGTCAGCCC.

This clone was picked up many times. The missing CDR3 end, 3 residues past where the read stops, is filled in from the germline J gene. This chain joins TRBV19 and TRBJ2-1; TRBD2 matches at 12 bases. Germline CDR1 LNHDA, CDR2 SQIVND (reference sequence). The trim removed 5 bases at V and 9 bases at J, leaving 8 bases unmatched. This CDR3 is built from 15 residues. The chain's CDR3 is CASSVPLAGGREQFF. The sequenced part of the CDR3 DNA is TGTGCCAGTAGTGTCCCACTAGCGGGAGGTCGTGAG.